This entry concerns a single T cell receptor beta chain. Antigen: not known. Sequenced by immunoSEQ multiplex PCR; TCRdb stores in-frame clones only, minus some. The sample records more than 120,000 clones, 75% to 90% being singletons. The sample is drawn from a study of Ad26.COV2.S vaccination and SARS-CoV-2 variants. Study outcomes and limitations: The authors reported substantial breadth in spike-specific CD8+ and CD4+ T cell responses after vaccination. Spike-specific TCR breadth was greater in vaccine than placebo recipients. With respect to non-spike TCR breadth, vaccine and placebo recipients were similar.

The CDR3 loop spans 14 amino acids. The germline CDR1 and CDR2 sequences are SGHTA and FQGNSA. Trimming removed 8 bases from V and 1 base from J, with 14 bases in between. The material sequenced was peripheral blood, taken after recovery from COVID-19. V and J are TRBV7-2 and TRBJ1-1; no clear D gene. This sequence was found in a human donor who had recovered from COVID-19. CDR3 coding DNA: TGTGCCAGCGATGAGCCTCCAGGGAACACTGAAGCTTTCTTT. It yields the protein CASDEPPGNTEAFF.